This entry lists 23 T cell receptor beta chains sequenced from one sample in a study of OX40 agonist ivuxolimab in advanced cancers. Method: immunoSEQ multiplex PCR; TCRdb's copy keeps in-frame clones and lacks some. Among about 79,000 clones listed, roughly 88% were seen once. The material was CD4+ or CD8+ T cells sorted from blood, obtained in a trial of the OX40 agonist ivuxolimab. All receptors come from an adult with an advanced solid tumor such as melanoma, head and neck, liver or kidney cancer.

The chain has TRBV11-2 and TRBJ2-3, with TRBD2 matching 8 bases. CDR1 SGHAT and CDR2 FQNNGV come from the germline V gene. The junction had 14 bases not matched to a gene; V was cut back by 1 base and J by 14 bases. The CDR3 extends over 15 amino acids. The CDR3 region is CASSLAFGGANKLYF. The CDR3 DNA reads TGTGCCAGCAGCTTAGCCTTCGGGGGGGCAAACAAATTGTATTTT.

The J gene is TRBJ1-5, the V gene TRBV6-1, with 7 bases aligning to TRBD1. Germline V CDR1 and CDR2: MNHNS, SASEGT. The CDR3 runs to 14 residues. V shed 6 bases and J 5 bases; nucleotides not matched to a gene: 7. CDR3 in amino acids: CASSLTGFYQPQHF. The CDR3 region has the DNA TGTGCCAGCAGCCTGACAGGGTTTTATCAGCCCCAGCATTTT.

This chain links TRBV30 with TRBJ1-4, with TRBD1 matching over 8 bases. V lost 3 bases to trimming and J lost 10 bases; unmatched junction nucleotides: 10. Germline CDR1 GTSNPN, CDR2 SVGIG (reference sequence). CDR3 size: 14 residues. The CDR3 region is CAWSLGQGGGKLFF. The CDR3 region has the DNA TGTGCCTGGAGCCTAGGACAGGGCGGGGGAAAACTGTTTTTT. Using reference TRBV30 and TRBJ1-4 for the parts outside the CDR3, the full variable domain is SQTIHQWPATLVQPVGSPLSLECTVEGTSNPNLYWYRQAAGRGLQLLFYSVGIGQISSEVPQNLSASRPQDRQFILSSKKLLLSDSGFYLCAWSLGQGGGKLFFGSGTQLSVL.

The V and J genes are TRBV15 and TRBJ1-6; D call uncertain. Germline V CDR1 and CDR2: LNHNV, YYDKDF (reference sequence). The CDR3 extends over 17 amino acids. V was cut by 0 bases and J by 7 bases, with 16 bases left in between. The chain's CDR3 is CATSRDRRAGGNSPLHF. The DNA for the CDR3 is TGTGCCACCAGCAGAGATCGGAGGGCCGGAGGGAATTCACCCCTCCACTTT. The full variable domain, its missing parts supplied by reference TRBV15 and TRBJ1-6, is DAMVIQNPRYQVTQFGKPVTLSCSQTLNHNVMYWYQQKSSQAPKLLFHYYDKDFNNEADTPDNFQSRRPNTSFCFLDIRSPGLGDTAMYLCATSRDRRAGGNSPLHFGNGTRLTVT.

The gene calls are TRBV19 and TRBJ2-7; D gene uncertain. The germline V and J ends were trimmed by 10 bases and 2 bases, with 27 bases remaining between them. The V gene's germline CDR1 is LNHDA and CDR2 SQIVND (reference sequence). The CDR3 extends over 17 amino acids. This CDR3 is CAICCPSRVLPTYEQYV. The CDR3 DNA follows: TGTGCCATCTGCTGTCCCTCGCGCGTCCTCCCTACCTACGAGCAGTACGTC.

CDR3 protein: CASSEVGKAGNTIYF. The CDR3 DNA reads TGTGCCAGCAGTGAAGTCGGTAAAGCTGGAAACACCATATATTTT. This chain connects TRBV6-1 to TRBJ1-3, with D uncertain. The CDR3 runs 15 residues. Trimming took 1 base from V and 2 from J, leaving 9 bases between them. Germline CDR1 is MNHNS and CDR2 is SASEGT.

The V and J genes are TRBV19 and TRBJ2-3, with a tentative D call TRBD2 (7 bases). CDR1 and CDR2 (germline): LNHDA, SQIVND (reference sequence). Trimming took off 10 bases at V and 8 bases at J, with 19 bases between the two ends. CDR3 length: 13 residues. CDR3 amino acids: CATRRGAHSTQYF. In DNA, the CDR3 is TGTGCCACTAGACGGGGGGCGCATAGTACGCAGTATTTT. Filled out from reference TRBV19 and TRBJ2-3, the complete variable domain reads DGGITQSPKYLFRKEGQNVTLSCEQNLNHDAMYWYRQDPGQGLRLIYYSQIVNDFQKGDIAEGYSVSREKKESFPLTVTSAQKNPTAFYLCATRRGAHSTQYFGPGTRLTVL.

The chain carries TRBV28 and TRBJ1-2; D possibly corresponds to TRBD1 (6 bases). CDR1 MDHEN and CDR2 SYDVKM come from the germline V gene. Trimming left V 5 bases short and J 8 bases short, with 24 bases between. The length of the CDR3 is 16 residues. This CDR3 reads CASSHYPTGIDRGYTF. The CDR3 DNA follows: TGTGCCAGCAGTCATTACCCCACAGGGATCGATAGGGGCTACACCTTC.

This clone has a single count. CDR3 in DNA: TGTGCCAGCTCACCTCTAGCGGGGGGCTTATCCAATGAGCAGTTCTTC. This gives the protein CASSPLAGGLSNEQFF. The gene calls are TRBV18 and TRBJ2-1; 11 bases fit TRBD2. Germline V gene sequence: CDR1 KGHSH, CDR2 LQKENI. CDR3 length equals 16 residues. The J segment lost 6 bases and the V segment lost 3 bases, leaving 7 bases of the junction unmatched. Full variable domain (rest looked up from reference TRBV18 and TRBJ2-1): NAGVMQNPRHLVRRRGQEARLRCSPMKGHSHVYWYRQLPEEGLKFMVYLQKENIIDESGMPKERFSAEFPKEGPSILRIQQVVRGDSAAYFCASSPLAGGLSNEQFFGPGTRLTVL.

The chain employs TRBV19 and TRBJ2-3, with 8 bases matching TRBD1. The trim removed 3 bases at V and 3 bases at J, leaving 11 bases unmatched. In germline, CDR1 is LNHDA, CDR2 SQIVND (reference sequence). CDR3 length equals 17 residues. This chain's CDR3 is CASSIWGRTGRTDTQYF. In DNA form, the CDR3 reads TGTGCCAGTAGTATTTGGGGGCGGACAGGGAGGACAGATACGCAGTATTTT.

This clone was seen a few times. The genes are TRBV27 and TRBJ1-1; D call uncertain. The germline V and J ends were trimmed by 2 bases and 7 bases, with 11 bases remaining between them. The CDR3 sequence is 13 residues long. Germline loops: CDR1 MNHEY, CDR2 SMNVEV (reference sequence). CDR3 coding DNA: TGTGCCAGCAGTTTAACCCCAGCGGGTGAAGCTTTCTTT. Translation gives CASSLTPAGEAFF.

This clone has a handful of counts. V gene TRBV7-9 combines with J gene TRBJ1-4; no definite D call. The CDR3 is made up of 14 amino acids. Trimming left V 2 bases short and J 8 bases short, with 12 bases between. Germline CDR1 SEHNR, CDR2 FQNEAQ (reference sequence). Here the CDR3 reads CASSLTTEGEKLFF. The CDR3 DNA is TGTGCCAGCAGCTTAACTACGGAAGGAGAAAAACTGTTTTTT.

This chain links TRBV5-1 with TRBJ2-5; unclear D gene. Trimming took off 2 bases at V and 3 bases at J, with 11 bases between the two ends. The CDR3 has 14 amino acids. Germline lookup yields CDR1 SGHRS and CDR2 YFSETQ. The CDR3, as DNA: TGCGCCAGCAGCTTTTCTTTCGACAAAGAGACCCAGTACTTC. Protein sequence: CASSFSFDKETQYF. Full variable domain (rest looked up from reference TRBV5-1 and TRBJ2-5): KAGVTQTPRYLIKTRGQQVTLSCSPISGHRSVSWYQQTPGQGLQFLFEYFSETQRNKGNFPGRFSGRQFSNSRSEMNVSTLELGDSALYLCASSFSFDKETQYFGPGTRLLVL.

The rearrangement links TRBV6-1 to TRBJ1-2; the D gene is possibly TRBD1 (5 bases). Germline V gives CDR1 MNHNS, CDR2 SASEGT. The ends were cut back, 3 bases at V and 8 bases at J, with 19 bases in the middle. The CDR3 sequence is 15 residues long. CDR3 in DNA: TGTGCCAGCAGTGATACGACAGCCACTCAGCGGGGCTACACCTTC. Protein: CASSDTTATQRGYTF.

This clone is a singleton in its sample. The genes are TRBV2 and TRBJ1-1; D not resolved. Trimming removed 7 bases from V and 0 bases from J, with 6 bases in between. Germline CDR1 reads SNHLY; CDR2 reads FYNNEI. The CDR3 loop spans 12 amino acids. The CDR3 protein is CASKELNTEAFF. CDR3 sequence (DNA): TGTGCCAGCAAGGAGTTGAACACTGAAGCTTTCTTT.

V and J are TRBV19 and TRBJ1-1; 11 bases are shared with TRBD1. Trimming cost V 6 bases and J 4 bases; bases outside gene matches: 7. The CDR3 totals 15 residues. The germline V gene has CDR1 LNHDA and CDR2 SQIVND (reference sequence). As DNA, the CDR3 is TGTGCCAGTAGCCATGTCGGACAGGGGGCCACTGAAGCTTTCTTT. Translating it yields CASSHVGQGATEAFF.

The chain links TRBV28 to TRBJ2-6; D ambiguous. The CDR3 runs 15 residues. Between the trimmed V and J ends, which lost 2 bases and 0 bases, there was a span of 5 bases. CDR1 is MDHEN and CDR2 is SYDVKM in the germline V gene. This CDR3 reads CASSLPGSGANVLTF. CDR3 DNA: TGTGCCAGCAGTTTACCTGGCTCTGGGGCCAACGTCCTGACTTTC.

The chain combines TRBV10-3 with TRBJ1-6, with a tentative D call TRBD1 (5 bases). Trimming took off 5 bases at V and 6 bases at J, with 11 bases between the two ends. The CDR3 has 14 amino acids. CDR1 is ENHRY and CDR2 is SYGVKD in the germline V gene. CDR3 in amino acids: CAISRDGANSPLHF. The CDR3 DNA reads TGTGCCATCAGTCGGGACGGAGCTAATTCACCCCTCCACTTT.

CDR3 loop: CASSRTGRGDYGYTF. In nucleotides, the CDR3 is TGTGCCAGCAGTCGAACGGGCAGGGGGGACTATGGCTACACCTTC. V and J are TRBV6-5 and TRBJ1-2; 7 bases line up with TRBD1. This CDR3 is built from 15 residues. V shed 5 bases, J shed 3 bases, and the junction held 9 bases outside the gene matches. Per germline, CDR1 MNHEY and CDR2 SVGAGI.

This chain uses TRBV4-2 with TRBJ2-6; D might be TRBD2 (7 bases). The germline V gene encodes CDR1 LGHNA and CDR2 YNFKEQ. V was cut by 3 bases and J by 4 bases, with 16 bases left in between. The CDR3 has 17 residues. The CDR3 coding sequence is TGTGCCAGCAGCCACAGAGGGGGGGGCGACGGGGCCAACGTCCTGACTTTC. Translating it yields CASSHRGGGDGANVLTF.

The J gene is TRBJ1-5, the V gene TRBV28; D not certain. This CDR3 region has 14 residues. Looked up from germline, CDR1 is MDHEN and CDR2 is SYDVKM. V lost 3 bases and J 4 bases, leaving 10 bases between the germline ends. For the CDR3, the DNA is TGTGCCAGCAGTTTGCACAGCCTTAATCAGCCCCAGCATTTT. This translates into CASSLHSLNQPQHF. Complete variable domain (other parts from reference TRBV28 and TRBJ1-5): DVKVTQSSRYLVKRTGEKVFLECVQDMDHENMFWYRQDPGLGLRLIYFSYDVKMKEKGDIPEGYSVSREKKERFSLILESASTNQTSMYLCASSLHSLNQPQHFGDGTRLSIL.

In regard to this clone: This specimen includes other DNA sequences encoding the same CDR3. In DNA form, the CDR3 reads TGTGCCAGTAGGGAAGGACAGGGGAGGTCTCAGCCCCAGCATTTT. It is translated as CASREGQGRSQPQHF. The V and J genes are TRBV19 and TRBJ1-5; TRBD1 agrees at 9 bases. The J segment lost 6 bases and the V segment lost 6 bases, leaving 9 bases of the junction unmatched. There are 15 residues in the CDR3. CDR1 and CDR2 (germline): LNHDA, SQIVND (reference sequence).

The V call is TRBV2, the J call TRBJ2-3; 12 nucleotides match TRBD1. CDR1 and CDR2 from the germline V gene are SNHLY and FYNNEI. The trim removed 2 bases at V and 6 bases at J, leaving 6 bases unmatched. The CDR3 runs to 16 residues. As DNA, the CDR3 is TGTGCCAGCAGTGAACTTGGGACAGGGGGCTGGGATACGCAGTATTTT. This gives the protein CASSELGTGGWDTQYF.